This T cell receptor beta chain derives from a study of T cell responses to AZD1222 COVID-19 vaccine. General study results and limits: Regions 160-218 and 743-854 dominated among vaccine-associated CD4 TCRs spanning spike. Every sample of the repertoires postdated the peak T cell response.

The data were produced by immunoSEQ multiplex PCR, yet TCRdb's version contains in-frame clones alone and is incomplete. Seen here are about 200,000 clones, around nine tenths observed once, and the top ten hold about 3.5%. Trimming removed 4 bases from V and 3 bases from J, with 15 bases in between. This CDR3 contains 15 residues. The germline V gene has CDR1 LNHDA and CDR2 SQIVND (reference sequence). With respect to this clone: Its target is unknown.

The TCR comes from an adult who received the MenACWY meningococcal vaccine as a control. This chain joins TRBV19 and TRBJ1-1, with D possibly matching TRBD1 (6 bases). Sequencing used peripheral blood, obtained 28 days after the second dose of the MenACWY control vaccine. CDR3 loop: CASSRIGGRDTEAFF. Here the CDR3 DNA reads TGTGCCAGTAGTAGAATAGGGGGGAGAGACACTGAAGCTTTCTTT.